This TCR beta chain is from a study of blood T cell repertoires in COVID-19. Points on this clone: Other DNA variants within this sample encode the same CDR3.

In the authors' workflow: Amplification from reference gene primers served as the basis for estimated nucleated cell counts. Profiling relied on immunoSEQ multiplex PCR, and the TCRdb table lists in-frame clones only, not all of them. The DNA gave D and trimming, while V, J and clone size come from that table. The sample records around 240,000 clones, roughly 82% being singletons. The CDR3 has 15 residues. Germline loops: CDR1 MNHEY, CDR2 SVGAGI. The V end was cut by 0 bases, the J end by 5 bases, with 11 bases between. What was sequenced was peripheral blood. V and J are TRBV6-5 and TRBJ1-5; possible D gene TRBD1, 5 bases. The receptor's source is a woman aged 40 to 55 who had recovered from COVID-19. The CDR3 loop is CASSYSSRVDQPQHF. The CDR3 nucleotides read TGTGCCAGCAGTTACTCGAGCAGGGTCGATCAGCCCCAGCATTTT.